The 32 T cell receptor beta chains reported below all come from one sample, sequenced in a study of cytomegalovirus exposure and HLA in healthy donors. 60 Vbeta and 13 Jbeta primers were used in PCR. Only in-frame clones appear in the TCRdb table, and some are missing; sequencing was by immunoSEQ multiplex PCR. The sample yields over 150,000 clones, 68% seen once. The specimen sequenced was PBMCs. These receptors all come from a man aged 45-65 years in good health and CMV-seronegative.

This chain uses TRBV6-1 with TRBJ1-4; D unresolved. The germline gives CDR1 MNHNS, CDR2 SASEGT. V lost 0 bases and J 3 bases, leaving 8 bases between the germline ends. The CDR3 is made up of 15 amino acids. The chain's CDR3 is CASSEARHPNEKLFF. The CDR3 nucleotides are TGTGCCAGCAGTGAAGCGCGTCACCCTAATGAAAAACTGTTTTTT.

This sequence joins TRBV7-2 and TRBJ2-6; D remains unclear. Trimming shortened V by 5 bases and J by 0 bases, and 14 bases separated the two germline ends. The germline gives CDR1 SGHTA, CDR2 FQGNSA. The CDR3 sequence is 17 residues long. CDR3 sequence reads: CASSVSHSTSGANVLTF. The CDR3 region has the DNA TGTGCCAGCAGCGTTTCTCACAGCACCTCTGGGGCCAACGTCCTGACTTTC.

The chain couples TRBV2 to TRBJ1-4; TRBD1 agrees at 9 bases. The CDR3 is 15 amino acids. V lost 7 bases to trimming and J lost 3 bases; unmatched junction nucleotides: 6. Germline V gives CDR1 SNHLY, CDR2 FYNNEI. CDR3 coding DNA: TGTGCCAGCATCCAACAGGGGGCGGCTAATGAAAAACTGTTTTTT. Amino acids: CASIQQGAANEKLFF.

V and J are TRBV5-1 and TRBJ1-1; 12 bases agree with TRBD1. Trimming cost V 6 bases and J 6 bases; bases outside gene matches: 6. The CDR3 runs to 14 residues. Germline V gene lookup returns CDR1 SGHRS and CDR2 YFSETQ. CDR3 loop: CASIPGQGAAEAFF. Written as DNA, the CDR3 is TGCGCCAGCATCCCGGGACAGGGGGCTGCTGAAGCTTTCTTT.

This chain connects TRBV7-9 to TRBJ1-3; a possible D gene is TRBD1 (5 bases). Germline CDR1 and CDR2: SEHNR and FQNEAQ (reference sequence). V lost 3 bases, J lost 2 bases, and 8 bases lay in between. The CDR3 consists of 14 residues. Here the CDR3 DNA reads TGTGCCAGCAGCTTCCCAGGGCCTGGAAACACCATATATTTT. It specifies CASSFPGPGNTIYF.

The chain uses TRBV5-6 and TRBJ2-7; D remains ambiguous. The germline V and J ends were trimmed by 1 base and 7 bases, with 18 bases remaining between them. The V gene's germline CDR1 is SGHDT and CDR2 YYEEEE. CDR3 length equals 15 residues. The CDR3, as DNA: TGTGCCAGCAGCTTGAGTCAGGCCCTCGCCCGGGAGCAGTACTTC. Translating gives CASSLSQALAREQYF.

The rearrangement joins TRBV19 to TRBJ1-5, with 7 bases matching TRBD1. Unmatched junction bases numbered 9, after V lost 3 bases and J lost 7 bases. CDR1 is LNHDA and CDR2 is SQIVND in the germline V gene (reference sequence). This CDR3 contains 15 residues. DNA of the CDR3: TGTGCCAGTAGTATGCTCCGACAGGGTTACCAGCCCCAGCATTTT. It codes for CASSMLRQGYQPQHF.

The chain recombines TRBV6-5 with TRBJ1-2; D uncertain. The germline V gene encodes CDR1 MNHEY and CDR2 SVGAGI. The CDR3 sequence is 15 residues long. Trimming removed 2 bases from V and 5 bases from J, with 15 bases in between. CDR3 sequence reads: CASSYVSPPGYGYTF. CDR3 sequence (DNA): TGTGCCAGCAGTTACGTTTCACCCCCGGGGTATGGCTACACCTTC.

The V gene is TRBV11-2, the J gene TRBJ2-1, with 9 bases matching TRBD2. Trimming removed 1 base from V and 8 bases from J; junction bases left unmatched: 12. Germline loops: CDR1 SGHAT, CDR2 FQNNGV. CDR3 length equals 17 residues. CDR3 nucleotide sequence: TGTGCCAGCAGCTTAGCTCCACTAGCGGGCGGAATTCATGAGCAGTTCTTC. Amino acid sequence: CASSLAPLAGGIHEQFF.

This clone was seen a single time. The chain employs TRBV6-5 and TRBJ1-2, with TRBD1 identical over 8 bases. The V segment lost 2 bases and the J segment 11 bases; nucleotides outside the gene matches: 7. Germline V CDR1 and CDR2: MNHEY, SVGAGI. This CDR3 comprises 13 residues. The CDR3 bases are TGTGCCAGCAGTTACAAGACAGGGGTAGAATACACCTTC. This codes for CASSYKTGVEYTF.

The sample holds one count of this clone. The V and J genes are TRBV5-4 and TRBJ2-7; D is perhaps TRBD1 (6 bases). With 3 bases removed from V and 7 bases from J, the gap between germline ends came to 17 bases. This CDR3 is built from 14 residues. Per germline, CDR1 SGHNT and CDR2 YYREEE (reference sequence). This CDR3 is CASSSGASFREQYF. In nucleotides, the CDR3 is TGTGCCAGCAGCTCAGGGGCCTCGTTTCGGGAGCAGTACTTC.

This chain connects TRBV28 to TRBJ2-1, with 9 bases lining up with TRBD2. This CDR3 comprises 15 residues. V lost 5 bases and J lost 1; bases outside the gene matches: 3. The V gene's germline CDR1 is MDHEN and CDR2 SYDVKM. Here the CDR3 reads CASSPAGGSYNEQFF. The CDR3 bases are TGTGCCAGCAGTCCTGCGGGAGGGTCCTACAATGAGCAGTTCTTC.

This chain uses TRBV28 with TRBJ1-4; D is possibly TRBD1 (5 bases). There are 15 residues in the CDR3. Germline V CDR1 and CDR2: MDHEN, SYDVKM. Trimming removed 3 bases from V and 3 bases from J, with 11 bases in between. CDR3 sequence (DNA): TGTGCCAGCAGTTTCCCAGGGTCAGCTAATGAAAAACTGTTTTTT. It translates to CASSFPGSANEKLFF.

The chain combines TRBV6-4 with TRBJ2-2, with 12 positions matching TRBD2. CDR1 MRHNA and CDR2 SNTAGT come from the germline V gene. CDR3 length: 18 residues. The junction had 10 bases not matched to a gene; V was cut back by 6 bases and J by 2 bases. Here the CDR3 reads CASSAAGTSGYNTGELFF. CDR3 DNA sequence: TGTGCCAGCAGCGCTGCCGGGACTAGCGGGTATAACACCGGGGAGCTGTTTTTT.

CDR3 nucleotide sequence: TGTGCCAGCAGCCAAGAAAGGGCAGGGGGCAATGAAAAACTGTTTTTT. Translating gives CASSQERAGGNEKLFF. The V call is TRBV14, the J call TRBJ1-4, with TRBD1 matching 8 bases. Germline-derived CDR1 and CDR2 are SGHDN and FVKESK. CDR3 length: 16 amino acids. After removal of 0 bases from V and 5 bases from J, the junction contained 5 bases not matched to a gene.

The V call is TRBV5-1, the J call TRBJ2-3, with D unresolved. Germline V gene sequence: CDR1 SGHRS, CDR2 YFSETQ. CDR3 length: 13 amino acids. With 4 bases removed from V and 4 bases from J, the gap between germline ends came to 10 bases. CDR3 coding DNA: TGCGCCAGCAGCCCCCACAGTGCAGATACGCAGTATTTT. Amino acid sequence: CASSPHSADTQYF.

CDR3 nucleotide sequence: TGTGCCAGCAGCCCGGGGACTAGCGGGGGATACGAGCAGTACTTC. Translation gives CASSPGTSGGYEQYF. The rearrangement joins TRBV11-2 to TRBJ2-7; 14 bases align to TRBD2. V was pared by 5 bases and J by 4 bases, with 4 bases of the junction left unmatched. Germline CDR1 reads SGHAT; CDR2 reads FQNNGV. CDR3 length equals 15 residues.

This chain uses TRBV5-1 with TRBJ2-7, with a weak D call TRBD1 (6 bases). The V gene's germline CDR1 is SGHRS and CDR2 YFSETQ. V gave up 7 bases and J gave up 7 bases, with 18 bases separating them. The CDR3 is 13 amino acids. The CDR3 loop reads CASHRERASEQYF. The CDR3 bases are TGCGCCAGCCACAGGGAAAGAGCTTCGGAGCAGTACTTC.

The chain couples TRBV5-8 to TRBJ1-1; D remains ambiguous. There are 15 residues in the CDR3. CDR1 is SGHTS, CDR2 YDEGEE, per germline. The V and J ends lost 0 bases and 5 bases respectively, with 14 bases between them. The CDR3 DNA reads as TGTGCCAGCAGCTTGGCGAGTTATGCCCTGACTGAAGCTTTCTTT. The encoded protein is CASSLASYALTEAFF.

This clone was seen a single time. The CDR3 spells CASSLPRGYNEQFF. The DNA for the CDR3 is TGTGCCAGCAGCTTACCGCGGGGCTACAATGAGCAGTTCTTC. The chain couples TRBV7-9 to TRBJ2-1; the D gene is possibly TRBD2 (6 bases). Germline CDR1 and CDR2: SEHNR and FQNEAQ (reference sequence). This CDR3 is built from 14 residues. V shed 2 bases and J shed 3 bases, with 8 bases lying between them.

V and J are TRBV27 and TRBJ2-2; D might be TRBD2 (6 bases). Germline CDR1 reads MNHEY; CDR2 reads SMNVEV (reference sequence). CDR3 length: 16 residues. With 6 bases removed from V and 6 bases from J, the gap between germline ends came to 20 bases. The CDR3 loop reads CASRPAPGGRSGELFF. In DNA form, the CDR3 reads TGTGCCAGCAGGCCGGCCCCCGGGGGTAGGTCCGGGGAGCTGTTTTTT.

The rearrangement joins TRBV6-6 to TRBJ2-5, with no clear D. Trimming removed 0 bases from V and 7 bases from J, with 3 bases in between. The CDR3 totals 11 residues. Per germline, CDR1 MNHNY and CDR2 SVGAGI (reference sequence). Here the CDR3 DNA reads TGTGCCAGCAGTTACTCGAGGACCCAGTACTTC. Amino acids: CASSYSRTQYF.

This clone was seen a few times. The V gene is TRBV5-6, the J gene TRBJ2-5, with 8 bases matching TRBD2. The ends lost 2 bases at V and 2 bases at J; junction bases unmatched: 2. The CDR3 has 14 amino acids. Germline loops: CDR1 SGHDT, CDR2 YYEEEE. The CDR3 reads CASSFGRGQETQYF. The CDR3 DNA reads TGTGCCAGCAGCTTCGGGAGGGGTCAAGAGACCCAGTACTTC.

The J gene is TRBJ1-1, the V gene TRBV18; D is possibly TRBD1 (6 bases). Trimming took off 3 bases at V and 0 bases at J, with 11 bases between the two ends. The CDR3 loop spans 15 amino acids. Per the germline V gene, CDR1 is KGHSH and CDR2 is LQKENI. The CDR3 bases are TGTGCCAGCTCACCTCGAAGGGACATGAACACTGAAGCTTTCTTT. Translating it yields CASSPRRDMNTEAFF.

The V gene is TRBV14, the J gene TRBJ2-5; 7 nucleotides agree with TRBD2. There are 13 residues in the CDR3. Germline V gene lookup returns CDR1 SGHDN and CDR2 FVKESK. The junction had 4 bases not matched to a gene; V was cut back by 4 bases and J by 5 bases. The CDR3 protein is CASSRLALETQYF. The CDR3 DNA is TGTGCCAGCAGCCGACTAGCACTCGAGACCCAGTACTTC.

This clone was observed a few times. The chain carries TRBV10-2 and TRBJ1-6; TRBD1 matches 7 bases. The CDR3 is made up of 16 amino acids. Germline CDR1 is WSHSY and CDR2 is SAAADI. V lost 4 bases, J lost 3 bases, and 6 bases stayed unmatched. The CDR3 DNA reads as TGCGCCAGCAGTGTGGCAGGGGGGTTCTATAATTCACCCCTCCACTTT. Its translation is CASSVAGGFYNSPLHF.

The V gene is TRBV10-3, the J gene TRBJ2-3, with TRBD2 identical over 8 bases. V lost 0 bases and J lost 0; bases outside the gene matches: 5. The CDR3 sequence is 17 residues long. Per germline, CDR1 ENHRY and CDR2 SYGVKD. The DNA of the CDR3 is TGTGCCATCAGTGAGTCACAAGCGGGGGCGAGCACAGATACGCAGTATTTT. Its protein product is CAISESQAGASTDTQYF.

V is TRBV10-2 and J is TRBJ1-1, with 8 positions matching TRBD1. CDR1 is WSHSY and CDR2 is SAAADI in the germline V gene. V was pared by 10 bases and J by 1 base, with 8 bases of the junction left unmatched. The CDR3 loop spans 14 amino acids. The CDR3 DNA is TGCGCCACCTGGCGACAGGGGCAGAACACTGAAGCTTTCTTT. It translates to CATWRQGQNTEAFF.

The chain uses TRBV6-1 and TRBJ2-7, with 9 nucleotides matching TRBD1. The CDR3 spans 15 residues. Germline-derived CDR1 and CDR2 are MNHNS and SASEGT. V dropped 8 bases and J dropped 3; count of bases not matched to a gene: 11. The CDR3 DNA sequence: TGTGCCAGCGGGTTATCGGGACAGGGACACTACGAGCAGTACTTC. Translating gives CASGLSGQGHYEQYF.

This chain uses TRBV28 with TRBJ2-1; 7 bases fit TRBD1. The length of the CDR3 is 18 residues. The germline V gene has CDR1 MDHEN and CDR2 SYDVKM. Trimming cost V 7 bases and J 3 bases; bases outside gene matches: 18. DNA of the CDR3: TGTGCCAGCAAAACCCGGGTGGTGGGACAGAGTGTCTACAATGAGCAGTTCTTC. Encoded protein: CASKTRVVGQSVYNEQFF.

The chain couples TRBV25-1 to TRBJ2-7; D ambiguous. This CDR3 comprises 11 residues. V dropped 4 bases and J dropped 3 bases, with 4 bases sitting between them. Germline-derived CDR1 and CDR2 are MGHDK and SYGVNS. CDR3 region: CASSVNYEQYF. The DNA for the CDR3 is TGTGCCAGCAGTGTAAACTACGAGCAGTACTTC.

The chain recombines TRBV18 with TRBJ2-1; TRBD2 matches 7 bases. With V trimmed by 6 bases and J by 5 bases, 13 bases remained unmatched. Germline assignment: CDR1 KGHSH and CDR2 LQKENI. This CDR3 has 16 residues. As DNA, the CDR3 is TGTGCCAGCTCGCTACTGGTCTTGACTAGCCACAATGAGCAGTTCTTC. It specifies CASSLLVLTSHNEQFF.